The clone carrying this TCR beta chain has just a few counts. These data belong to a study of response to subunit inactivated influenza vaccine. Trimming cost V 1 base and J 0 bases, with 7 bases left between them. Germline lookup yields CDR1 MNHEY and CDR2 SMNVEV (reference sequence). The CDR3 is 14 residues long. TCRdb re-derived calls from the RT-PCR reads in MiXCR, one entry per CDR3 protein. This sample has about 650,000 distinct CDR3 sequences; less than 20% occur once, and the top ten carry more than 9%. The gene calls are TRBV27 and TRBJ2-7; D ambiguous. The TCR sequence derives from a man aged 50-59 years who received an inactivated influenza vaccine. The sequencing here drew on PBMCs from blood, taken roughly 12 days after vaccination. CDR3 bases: TGTGCCAGCAGTTTATACGGGTACTCCTACGAGCAGTACTTC. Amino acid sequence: CASSLYGYSYEQYF.